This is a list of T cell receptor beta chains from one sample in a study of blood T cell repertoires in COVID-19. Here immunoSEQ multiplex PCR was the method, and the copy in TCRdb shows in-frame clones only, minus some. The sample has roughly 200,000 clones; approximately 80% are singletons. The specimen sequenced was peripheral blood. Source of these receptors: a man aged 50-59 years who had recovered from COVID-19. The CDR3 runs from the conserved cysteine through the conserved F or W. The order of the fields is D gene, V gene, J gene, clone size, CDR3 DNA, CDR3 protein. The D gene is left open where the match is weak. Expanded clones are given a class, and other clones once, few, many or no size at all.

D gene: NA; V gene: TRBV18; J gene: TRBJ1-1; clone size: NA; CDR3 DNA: TGTGCCAGCTCACCGAACAGGGACACTGAAGCTTTCTTT; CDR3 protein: CASSPNRDTEAFF
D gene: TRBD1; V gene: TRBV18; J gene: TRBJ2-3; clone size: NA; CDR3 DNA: TGTGCCAGCTCACCGGGACAGATAAATACGCAGTATTTT; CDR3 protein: CASSPGQINTQYF
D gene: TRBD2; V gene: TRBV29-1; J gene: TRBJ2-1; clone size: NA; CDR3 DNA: TGCAGCGAGACGACTAGCGGGAGGGGCAATGAGCAGTTCTTC; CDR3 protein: CSETTSGRGNEQFF
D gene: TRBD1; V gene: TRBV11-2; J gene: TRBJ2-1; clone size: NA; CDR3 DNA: TGTGCCAGCAGAAGAACGGGACAGCACAATGAGCAGTTCTTC; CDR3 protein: CASRRTGQHNEQFF
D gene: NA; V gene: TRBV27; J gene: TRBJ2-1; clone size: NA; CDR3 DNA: TGTGCCAGCCGGCTAGTTAGCTCCTACAATGAGCAGTTCTTC; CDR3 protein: CASRLVSSYNEQFF
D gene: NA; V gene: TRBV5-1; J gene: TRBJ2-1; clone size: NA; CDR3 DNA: TGCGCCAGCAGCTTGGGATCGGGTAGCTCCTACAATGAGCAGTTCTTC; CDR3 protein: CASSLGSGSSYNEQFF
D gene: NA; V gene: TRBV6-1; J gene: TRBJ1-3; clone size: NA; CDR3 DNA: TGTGCCAGCAGTGACCGGGGGGGCGGAAACACCATATATTTT; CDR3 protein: CASSDRGGGNTIYF
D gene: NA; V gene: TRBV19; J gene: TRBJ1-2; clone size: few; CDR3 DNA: TGTGCCAGTAGTTCCAGGGCGAACTATGGCTACACCTTC; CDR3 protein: CASSSRANYGYTF
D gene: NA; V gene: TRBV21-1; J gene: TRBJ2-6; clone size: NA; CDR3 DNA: TGTGCCAGCAGCTTGAGAGGCGTGAGGCAAAGCTCTGGGGCCAACGTCCTGACTTTC; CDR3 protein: CASSLRGVRQSSGANVLTF
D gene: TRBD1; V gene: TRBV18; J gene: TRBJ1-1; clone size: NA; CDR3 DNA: TGTGCCAGCTCACGGGGACAGGCCCGCGCTGAAGCTTTCTTT; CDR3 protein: CASSRGQARAEAFF
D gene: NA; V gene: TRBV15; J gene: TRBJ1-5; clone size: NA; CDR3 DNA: TGTGCCACCAGCAGGGAGAGGGATCAGCCCCAGCATTTT; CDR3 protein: CATSRERDQPQHF
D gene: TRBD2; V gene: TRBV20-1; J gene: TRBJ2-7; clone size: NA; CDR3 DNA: TGCAGTGCCAGTGGCTCACTAGCGGGAGCCTACGAGCAGTACTTC; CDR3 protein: CSASGSLAGAYEQYF
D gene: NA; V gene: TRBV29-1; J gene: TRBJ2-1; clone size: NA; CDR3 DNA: TGCAGCGCTACAGGAATTCTCCGGGCCTCCTACAATGAGCAGTTCTTC; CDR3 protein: CSATGILRASYNEQFF
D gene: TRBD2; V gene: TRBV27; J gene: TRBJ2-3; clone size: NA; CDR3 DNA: TGTGCCAGCAGTTTAGTGGCTAGCGGGAGATTAGATACGCAGTATTTT; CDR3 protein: CASSLVASGRLDTQYF
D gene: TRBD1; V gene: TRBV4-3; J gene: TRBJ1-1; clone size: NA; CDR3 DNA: TGCGCCAGCAGCCAAGATTACGACAGGGATTTTGGAGGTGTGTACACTGAAGCTTTCTTT; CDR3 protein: CASSQDYDRDFGGVYTEAFF
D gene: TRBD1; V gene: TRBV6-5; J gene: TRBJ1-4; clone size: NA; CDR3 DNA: TGTGCCAGCAGGGGGACAGGGCCCACTAATGAAAAACTGTTTTTT; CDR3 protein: CASRGTGPTNEKLFF
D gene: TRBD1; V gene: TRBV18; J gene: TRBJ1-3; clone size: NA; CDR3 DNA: TGTGCCAGCTCACCGGACAGGGGGTCCTCTGGAAACACCATATATTTT; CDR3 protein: CASSPDRGSSGNTIYF
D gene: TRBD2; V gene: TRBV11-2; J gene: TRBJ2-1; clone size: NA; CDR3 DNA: TGTGCCAGCAGCCAGGAAGCGGGAGGAGCTTACAATGAGCAGTTCTTC; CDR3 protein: CASSQEAGGAYNEQFF
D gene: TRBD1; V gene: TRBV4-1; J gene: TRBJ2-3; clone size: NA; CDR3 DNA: TGCGCCAGCAGCGCCACAGGGGGCCAGGCAGATACGCAGTATTTT; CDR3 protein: CASSATGGQADTQYF
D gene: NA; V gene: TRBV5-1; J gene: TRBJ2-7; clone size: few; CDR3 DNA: TGCGCCAGCAGCTTGGTGGCAACCCGCTCCTACGAGCAGTACTTC; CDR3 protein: CASSLVATRSYEQYF
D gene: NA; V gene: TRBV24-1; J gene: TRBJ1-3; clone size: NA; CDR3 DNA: TGTGCCACCAGTGACCCGGGGAGGGGAAACACCATATATTTT; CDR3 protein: CATSDPGRGNTIYF
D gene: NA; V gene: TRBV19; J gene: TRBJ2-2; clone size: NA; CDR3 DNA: TGTGCCAGTAGTATTCAGGGGCATCATAAGGACACCGGGGAGCTGTTTTTT; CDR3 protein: CASSIQGHHKDTGELFF
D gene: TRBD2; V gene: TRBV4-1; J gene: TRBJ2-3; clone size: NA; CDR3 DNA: TGCGCCAGCAGCCAAGGACTAGCGGGGATCCGGAATACGCAGTATTTT; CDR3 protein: CASSQGLAGIRNTQYF
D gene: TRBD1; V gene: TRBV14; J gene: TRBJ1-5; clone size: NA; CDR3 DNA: TGTGCCAGCAGCCAGACAGGGGGTATGTTTCAGCCCCAGCATTTT; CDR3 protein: CASSQTGGMFQPQHF
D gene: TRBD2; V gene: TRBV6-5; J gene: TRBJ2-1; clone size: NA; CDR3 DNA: TGTGCCAGCAGGGCGGGACTATTATCCAATGAGCAGTTCTTC; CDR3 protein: CASRAGLLSNEQFF
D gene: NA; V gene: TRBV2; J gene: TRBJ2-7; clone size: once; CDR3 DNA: TGTGCCAGCAGGAAGGACAGCTCAACCTCCTACGAGCAGTACTTC; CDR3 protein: CASRKDSSTSYEQYF
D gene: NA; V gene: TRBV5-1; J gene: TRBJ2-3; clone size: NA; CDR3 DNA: TGCGCCAGCAGCTTGACTCACGGGAGTATAACAGATACGCAGTATTTT; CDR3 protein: CASSLTHGSITDTQYF
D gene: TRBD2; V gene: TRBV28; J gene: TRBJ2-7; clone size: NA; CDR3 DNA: TGTGCCAGCAGTTCTCTAGCGGGAGGGCCCCACGAGCAGTACTTC; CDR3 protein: CASSSLAGGPHEQYF
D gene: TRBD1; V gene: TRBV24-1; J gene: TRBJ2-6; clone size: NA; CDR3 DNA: TGTGCCACCAGTGATTCGATCCCGGGACAGGGGGCCGCTGGGGCCAACGTCCTGACTTTC; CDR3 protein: CATSDSIPGQGAAGANVLTF
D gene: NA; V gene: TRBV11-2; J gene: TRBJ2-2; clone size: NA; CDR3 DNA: TGTGCCAGCAAGCTAGGGGGTTTTACCGGGGAGCTGTTTTTT; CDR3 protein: CASKLGGFTGELFF
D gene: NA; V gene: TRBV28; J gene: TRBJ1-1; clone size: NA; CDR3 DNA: TGTGCCAGCAGTAATATGGATCGGGATGAAGCTTTCTTT; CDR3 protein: CASSNMDRDEAFF
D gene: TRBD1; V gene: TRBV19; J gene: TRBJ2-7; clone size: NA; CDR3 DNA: TGTGCCAGTAGTCCATCTAGGGACAGACCCTACGAGCAGTACTTC; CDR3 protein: CASSPSRDRPYEQYF
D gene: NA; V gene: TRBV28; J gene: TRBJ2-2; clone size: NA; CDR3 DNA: TGTGCCAGCACTTTTTATGCGGGAAACACCGGGGAGCTGTTTTTT; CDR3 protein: CASTFYAGNTGELFF
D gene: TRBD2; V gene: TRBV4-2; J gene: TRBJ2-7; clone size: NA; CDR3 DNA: TGTGCCAGCAGCCAATTCACGGGAGGTAGCTCCTACGAGCAGTACTTC; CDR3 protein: CASSQFTGGSSYEQYF
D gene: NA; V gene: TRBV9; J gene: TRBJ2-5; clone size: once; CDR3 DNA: TGTGCCAGCAGCGTAGGACAGGTAGGGGAGACCCAGTACTTC; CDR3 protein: CASSVGQVGETQYF
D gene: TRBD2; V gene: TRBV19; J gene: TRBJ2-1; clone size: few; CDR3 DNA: TGTGCCAGTAGTATAGTTATGCTAGCGGGAGGGCAAGGCAATGAGCAGTTCTTC; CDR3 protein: CASSIVMLAGGQGNEQFF
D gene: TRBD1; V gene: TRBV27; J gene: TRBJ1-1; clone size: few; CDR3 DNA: TGTGCCAGCAGCCCAACCTACGACAGGGCGCGTTACACTGAAGCTTTCTTT; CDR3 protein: CASSPTYDRARYTEAFF
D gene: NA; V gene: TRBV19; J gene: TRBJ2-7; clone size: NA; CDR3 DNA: TGTGCCAGTACCCCAGGGGCAGGGGGGACCTACGAGCAGTACTTC; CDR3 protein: CASTPGAGGTYEQYF
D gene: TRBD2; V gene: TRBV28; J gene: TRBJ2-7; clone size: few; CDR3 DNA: TGTGCCAGCAGTCCACTAGCGCTCAGCTCCTACGAGCAGTACTTC; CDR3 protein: CASSPLALSSYEQYF
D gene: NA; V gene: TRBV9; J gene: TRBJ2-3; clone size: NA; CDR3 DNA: TGTGCCAGCAGCGTAGGTCTGGGAGGAGGGGCAGATACGCAGTATTTT; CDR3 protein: CASSVGLGGGADTQYF
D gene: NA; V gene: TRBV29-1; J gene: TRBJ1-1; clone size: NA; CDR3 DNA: TGCAGCGTTCGGATGGGGGGAACTGAAGCTTTCTTT; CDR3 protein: CSVRMGGTEAFF
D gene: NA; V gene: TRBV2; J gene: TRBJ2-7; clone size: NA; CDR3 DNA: TGTGCCACCCTGTACAGGGACTACGAGCAGTACTTC; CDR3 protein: CATLYRDYEQYF
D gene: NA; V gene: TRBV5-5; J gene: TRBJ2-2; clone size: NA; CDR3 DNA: TGTGCCAGCAGCTTGTTATTAACAGTTAACACCGGGGAGCTGTTTTTT; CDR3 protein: CASSLLLTVNTGELFF
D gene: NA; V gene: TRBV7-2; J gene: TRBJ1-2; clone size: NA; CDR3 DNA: TGTGCCAGCAGCTTAGCACCCGGGGATGGCTACACCTTC; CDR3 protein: CASSLAPGDGYTF
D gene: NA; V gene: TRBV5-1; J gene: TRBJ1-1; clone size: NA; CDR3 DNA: TGCGCCAGCAGCTTAAGAAACCAGGGGTTCACTGAAGCTTTCTTT; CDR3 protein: CASSLRNQGFTEAFF
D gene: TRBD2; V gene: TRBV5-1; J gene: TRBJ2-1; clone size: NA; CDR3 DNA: TGCGCCAGCAGCCGACTAGCGGATGGCAATGAGCAGTTCTTC; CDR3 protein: CASSRLADGNEQFF
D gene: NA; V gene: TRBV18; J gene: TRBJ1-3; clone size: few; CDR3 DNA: TGTGCCAGCTCACCACCGAGGTCGAGTCCGAACACCATATATTTT; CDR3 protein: CASSPPRSSPNTIYF
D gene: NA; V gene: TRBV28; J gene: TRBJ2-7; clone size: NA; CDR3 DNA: TGTGCCAGCAGACAGGGAAACGAAAACGAGCAGTACTTC; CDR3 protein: CASRQGNENEQYF
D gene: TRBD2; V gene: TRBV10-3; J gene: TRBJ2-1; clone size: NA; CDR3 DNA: TGTGCCATCAGACGGGGGGGGTACAATGAGCAGTTCTTC; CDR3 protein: CAIRRGGYNEQFF
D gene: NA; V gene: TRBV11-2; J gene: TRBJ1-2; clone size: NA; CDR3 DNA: TGTGCCAGCAGCTTAGCGCAGGGTGCATATGGCTACACCTTC; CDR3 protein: CASSLAQGAYGYTF
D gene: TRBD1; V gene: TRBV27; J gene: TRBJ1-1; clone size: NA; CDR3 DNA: TGTGCCAGCAGTTCAGGACAGGGACGTGAAGCTTTCTTT; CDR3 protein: CASSSGQGREAFF
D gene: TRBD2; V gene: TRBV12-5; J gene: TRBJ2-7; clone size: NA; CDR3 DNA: TGTGCTAGTGGTCCCGAGATAAACCCCCACCCTCGGGGGGGCAAGAAATACGAGCAGTACTTC; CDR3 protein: CASGPEINPHPRGGKKYEQYF
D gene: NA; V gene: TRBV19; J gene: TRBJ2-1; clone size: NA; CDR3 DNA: TGTGCCAGTAGGGGCCTAGGAGGGACCTACAATGAGCAGTTCTTC; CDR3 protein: CASRGLGGTYNEQFF
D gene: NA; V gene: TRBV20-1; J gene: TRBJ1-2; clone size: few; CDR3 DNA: TGCAGTGCTAGTTTGGGGACACTTAACTATGGCTACACCTTC; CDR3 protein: CSASLGTLNYGYTF
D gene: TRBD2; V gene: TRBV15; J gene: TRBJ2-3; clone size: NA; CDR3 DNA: TGTGCCACCAGCAGAGATTTACCAAGGCGGGAGTACCCCACAGATACGCAGTATTTT; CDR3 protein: CATSRDLPRREYPTDTQYF
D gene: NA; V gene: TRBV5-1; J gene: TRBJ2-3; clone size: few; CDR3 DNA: TGCGCCAGCAGCTTATCAGGGGGGACAGATACGCAGTATTTT; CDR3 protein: CASSLSGGTDTQYF
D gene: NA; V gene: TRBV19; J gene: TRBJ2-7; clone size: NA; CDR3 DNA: TGTGCCAGTAGTATGGGACAATGGAGTACGGGCGAGCAGTACTTC; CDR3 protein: CASSMGQWSTGEQYF
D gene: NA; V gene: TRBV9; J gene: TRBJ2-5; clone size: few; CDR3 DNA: TGTGCCAGCAGCGTAAGTGATGGCAGACAAGAGACCCAGTACTTC; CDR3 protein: CASSVSDGRQETQYF
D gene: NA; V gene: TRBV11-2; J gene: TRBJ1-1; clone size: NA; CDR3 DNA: TGTGCCAGCAGCACCGACAGACTGAACACTGAAGCTTTCTTT; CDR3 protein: CASSTDRLNTEAFF
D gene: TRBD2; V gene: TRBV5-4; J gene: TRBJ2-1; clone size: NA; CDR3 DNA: TGTGCCAGCAGCCAAGGGACTAGCCAGGCGAACTACAATGAGCAGTTCTTC; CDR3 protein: CASSQGTSQANYNEQFF